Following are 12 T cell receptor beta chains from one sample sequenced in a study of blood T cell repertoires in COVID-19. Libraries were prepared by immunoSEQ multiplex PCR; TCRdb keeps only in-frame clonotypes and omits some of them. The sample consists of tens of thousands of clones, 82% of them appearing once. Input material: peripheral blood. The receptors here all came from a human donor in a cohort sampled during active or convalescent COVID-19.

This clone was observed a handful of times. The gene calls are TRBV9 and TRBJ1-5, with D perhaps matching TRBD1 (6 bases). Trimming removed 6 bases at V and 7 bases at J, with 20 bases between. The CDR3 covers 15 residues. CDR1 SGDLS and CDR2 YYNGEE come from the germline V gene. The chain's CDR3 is CASNPGGGRGQPQHF. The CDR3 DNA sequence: TGTGCCAGCAACCCTGGCGGGGGGCGCGGACAGCCCCAGCATTTT.

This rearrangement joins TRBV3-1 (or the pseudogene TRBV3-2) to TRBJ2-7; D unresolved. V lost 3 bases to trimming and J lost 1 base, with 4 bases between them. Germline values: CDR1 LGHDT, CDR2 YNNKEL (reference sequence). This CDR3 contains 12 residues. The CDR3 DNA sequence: TGTGCCAGCAGCCACGGGTCCTACGAGCAGTACTTC. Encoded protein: CASSHGSYEQYF.

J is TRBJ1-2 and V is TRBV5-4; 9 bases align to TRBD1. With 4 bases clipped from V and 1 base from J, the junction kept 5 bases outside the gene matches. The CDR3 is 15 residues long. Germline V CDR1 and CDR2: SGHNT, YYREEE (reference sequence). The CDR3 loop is CASSIPGQGNYGYTF. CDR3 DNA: TGTGCCAGCAGCATCCCGGGACAGGGTAACTATGGCTACACCTTC.

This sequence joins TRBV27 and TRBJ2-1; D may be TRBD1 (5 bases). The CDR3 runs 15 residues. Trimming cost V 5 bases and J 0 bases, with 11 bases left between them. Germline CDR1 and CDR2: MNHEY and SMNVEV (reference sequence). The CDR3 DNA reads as TGTGCCAGCAGTGCGACAGCGTCCTCCTACAATGAGCAGTTCTTC. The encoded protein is CASSATASSYNEQFF.

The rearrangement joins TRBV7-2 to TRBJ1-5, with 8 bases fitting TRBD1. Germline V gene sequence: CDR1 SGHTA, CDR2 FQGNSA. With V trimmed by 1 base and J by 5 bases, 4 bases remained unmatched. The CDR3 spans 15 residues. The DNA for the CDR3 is TGTGCCAGCAGCTTAGGGACAGGGTATGATCAGCCCCAGCATTTT. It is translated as CASSLGTGYDQPQHF.

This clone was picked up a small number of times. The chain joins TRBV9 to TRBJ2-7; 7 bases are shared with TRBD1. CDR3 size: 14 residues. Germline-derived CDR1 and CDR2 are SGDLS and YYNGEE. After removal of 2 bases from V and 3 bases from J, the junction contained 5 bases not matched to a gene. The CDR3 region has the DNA TGTGCCAGCAGCGTTGATGCAGGGGGCTACGAGCAGTACTTC. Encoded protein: CASSVDAGGYEQYF.

The CDR3 DNA reads TGTGCCAGCAGTTACTCCACCCCCGGGAGACTGGGGGGCTACACCTTC. As protein: CASSYSTPGRLGGYTF. The chain links TRBV6-5 to TRBJ1-2; no firm D call. The CDR3 contains 16 residues. The V gene's germline CDR1 is MNHEY and CDR2 SVGAGI. V was clipped by 0 bases and J by 8 bases, with 19 bases between them.

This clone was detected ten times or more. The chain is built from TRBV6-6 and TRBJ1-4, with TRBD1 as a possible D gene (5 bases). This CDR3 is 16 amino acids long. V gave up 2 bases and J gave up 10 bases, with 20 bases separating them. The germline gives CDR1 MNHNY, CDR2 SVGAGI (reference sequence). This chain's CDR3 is CASSYKEGRMLRKLFF. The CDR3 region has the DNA TGTGCCAGCAGTTACAAGGAGGGGAGGATGTTGCGAAAACTGTTTTTT.

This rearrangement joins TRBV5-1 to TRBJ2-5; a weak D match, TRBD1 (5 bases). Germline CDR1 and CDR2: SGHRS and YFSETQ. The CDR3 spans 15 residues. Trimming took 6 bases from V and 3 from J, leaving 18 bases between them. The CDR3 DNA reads TGCGCCAGCACGCCCCAGGGATGGGGTGAAGAGACCCAGTACTTC. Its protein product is CASTPQGWGEETQYF.

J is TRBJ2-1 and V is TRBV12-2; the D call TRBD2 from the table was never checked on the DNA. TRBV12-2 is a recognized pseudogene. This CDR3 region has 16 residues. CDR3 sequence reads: CASRLELRGGHNEQFF. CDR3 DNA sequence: TGTGCAAGTCGCTTAGAATTGCGGGGGGGCCACAATGAGCAGTTCTTC.

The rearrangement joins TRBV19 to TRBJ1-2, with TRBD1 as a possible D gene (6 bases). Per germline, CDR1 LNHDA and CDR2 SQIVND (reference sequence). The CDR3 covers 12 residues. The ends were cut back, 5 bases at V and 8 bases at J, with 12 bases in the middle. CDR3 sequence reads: CASSPGQIGYTF. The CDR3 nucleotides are TGTGCCAGTAGTCCGGGACAAATAGGCTACACCTTC.

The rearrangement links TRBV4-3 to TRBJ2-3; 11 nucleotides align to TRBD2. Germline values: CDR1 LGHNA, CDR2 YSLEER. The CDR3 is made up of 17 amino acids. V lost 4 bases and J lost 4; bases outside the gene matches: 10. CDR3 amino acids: CASSRSGTSGLPDTQYF. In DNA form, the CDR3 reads TGCGCCAGCAGCCGGTCCGGGACTAGCGGCCTCCCAGATACGCAGTATTTT.